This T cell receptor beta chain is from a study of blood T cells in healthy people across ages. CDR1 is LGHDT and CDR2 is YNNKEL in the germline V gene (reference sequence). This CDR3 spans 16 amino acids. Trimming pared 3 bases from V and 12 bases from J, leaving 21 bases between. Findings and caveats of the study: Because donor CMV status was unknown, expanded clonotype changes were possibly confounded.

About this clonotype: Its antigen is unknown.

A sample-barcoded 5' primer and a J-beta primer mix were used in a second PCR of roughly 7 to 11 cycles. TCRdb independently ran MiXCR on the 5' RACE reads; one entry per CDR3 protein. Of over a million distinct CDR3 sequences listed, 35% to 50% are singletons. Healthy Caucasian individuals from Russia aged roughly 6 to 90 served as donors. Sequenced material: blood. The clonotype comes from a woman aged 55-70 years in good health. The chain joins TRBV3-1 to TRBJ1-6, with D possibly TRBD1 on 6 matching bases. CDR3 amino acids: CASSQTFLGQRRPLHF. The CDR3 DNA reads TGTGCCAGCAGCCAGACATTCCTTGGACAGAGGAGACCCCTCCACTTT.